This TCR beta chain was sequenced during a study of T cell repertoires in cytomegalovirus infection. Study summary: TCR beta signatures that were public indicated CMV infection and matching HLA type. Study outcomes and limitations: There were carriers of CMV plus the relevant HLA, and cumulative public TCR beta family frequency identified them. The ex vivo response was dominated by HLA-C-restricted CMV-specific TCR beta clonotypes.

V was shortened by 5 bases and J by 0 bases, with 13 bases between the two germline ends. The CDR3 consists of 16 residues. This clonotype was seen a handful of times. Its specificity is not known. Using its own MiXCR run on the reads, TCRdb lists one record per CDR3 protein. This sample carries roughly 500,000 distinct CDR3 sequences, 40% to 50% of them seen once, and the ten largest clones take 40% to 50%. V is TRBV12-3 or TRBV12-4 and J is TRBJ2-2; D not certain. The source material was cultured PBMCs, sampled from culture after CMV antigen stimulation. The origin of this receptor is a human donor in good health (CMV status not recorded). Some clones in this sample may be carry-over from other donors' samples. The CDR3 loop reads CASSDRPNTNTGELFF. CDR3 DNA: TGTGCCAGCAGTGACCGACCGAATACGAACACCGGGGAGCTGTTTTTT.